The clone carrying this T cell receptor beta chain was counted a few times. What it binds is unknown. Likely unrecorded immune exposures existed in these nominally healthy donors. The entry originates in a study of cytomegalovirus exposure and HLA in healthy donors. About the study: There were 350 to 400 genotyped donors. Of these, 75% to 85% fell in the genetic ancestry cluster associated with self-reported Caucasian donors. Overall study results and limits: In an earlier analysis, in under 700 donors, most V segments appeared productive either ~87% or ~30% of the time. Analysis performed later showed TCR beta chains linked to HLA being more clonally expanded than equally common others.

Germline CDR1 and CDR2: SEHNR and FQNEAQ (reference sequence). This CDR3 comprises 11 residues. V was clipped by 7 bases and J by 2 bases, with 2 bases between them. A multiplex PCR was run with 60 Vbeta primers and 13 Jbeta primers. Clones were read by immunoSEQ multiplex PCR, and TCRdb kept only the in-frame ones, dropping some. This sample has more than 150,000 clones, with 81% found just once. This TCR was sampled from a woman aged 18-29 years in good health and CMV-seropositive. Material for sequencing was PBMCs. The chain has TRBV7-9 and TRBJ2-2; D not resolved. Here the CDR3 reads CASTNTGELFF. CDR3 nucleotides: TGTGCCAGCACTAACACCGGGGAGCTGTTTTTT.